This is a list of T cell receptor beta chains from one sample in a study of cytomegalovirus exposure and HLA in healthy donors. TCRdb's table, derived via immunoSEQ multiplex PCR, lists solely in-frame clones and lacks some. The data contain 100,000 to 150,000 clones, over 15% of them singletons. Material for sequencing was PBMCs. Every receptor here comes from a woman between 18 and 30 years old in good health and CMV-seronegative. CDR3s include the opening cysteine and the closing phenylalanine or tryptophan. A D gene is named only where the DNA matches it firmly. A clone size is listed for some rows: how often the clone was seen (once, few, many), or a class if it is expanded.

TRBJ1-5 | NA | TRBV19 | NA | TGTGCCAGTAGTATGACAGTCGGTGGCAATCAGCCCCAGCATTTT | CASSMTVGGNQPQHF
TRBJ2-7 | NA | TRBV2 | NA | TGTGCCAGCGCAAGGGGGATGCTGTCCATTACCTACGAGCAGTACTTC | CASARGMLSITYEQYF
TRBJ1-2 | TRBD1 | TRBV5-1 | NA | TGCGCCAGCAGCTTGGTAGTGACAGGGGAAAGGAGGACCTTC | CASSLVVTGERRTF
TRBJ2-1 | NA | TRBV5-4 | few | TGTGCCAGCAGCTTTCCCCGGCAGGGACTCTACAATGAGCAGTTCTTC | CASSFPRQGLYNEQFF
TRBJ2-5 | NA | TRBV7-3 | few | TGTGCCAGCAGCACAGGGCGCGGGCAAGAGACCCAGTACTTC | CASSTGRGQETQYF
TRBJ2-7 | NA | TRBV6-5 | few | TGTGCCAGCAGTCGCCGGGGAATCACCTACGAGCAGTACTTC | CASSRRGITYEQYF
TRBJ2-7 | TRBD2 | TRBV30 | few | TGTGCCTACGGGAGGGCCTACGAGCAGTACTTC | CAYGRAYEQYF
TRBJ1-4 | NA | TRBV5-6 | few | TGTGCCAGCAGCTTGTTTGGCAGGCCTAATGAAAAACTGTTTTTT | CASSLFGRPNEKLFF
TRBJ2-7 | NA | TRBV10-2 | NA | TGCGCCAGCAGCCCGGGATACGAGCAGTACTTC | CASSPGYEQYF
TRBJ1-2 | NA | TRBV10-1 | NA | TGCGCCAGCAGTGAAGATACGGTCAACTATGGCTACACCTTC | CASSEDTVNYGYTF
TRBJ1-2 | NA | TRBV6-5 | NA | TGTGCCAGCAGCCGCGAAACTTCCTATGGCTACACCTTC | CASSRETSYGYTF
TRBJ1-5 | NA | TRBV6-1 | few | TGTGCCAGCTATTACGGGACATCCAGTCAGCCCCAGCATTTT | CASYYGTSSQPQHF
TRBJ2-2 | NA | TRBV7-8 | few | TGTGCCAGCAGTCGAAATACCGGGGGTCCCGGGGAGCTGTTTTTT | CASSRNTGGPGELFF
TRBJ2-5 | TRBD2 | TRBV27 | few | TGTGCCAGCAGTTTACTCGGGGGGGCCAGGGAGACCCAGTACTTC | CASSLLGGARETQYF
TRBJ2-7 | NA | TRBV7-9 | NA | TGTGCCAGCAGCTTAGTGTCAGGGTACGAGCAGTACTTC | CASSLVSGYEQYF
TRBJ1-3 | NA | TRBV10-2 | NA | TGCGCCAGCAGTGAGCCCCGGACATCAGCTGGAAACACCATATATTTT | CASSEPRTSAGNTIYF
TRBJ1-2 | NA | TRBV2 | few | TGTGCCAGCAGTGGAGGCGACTGGGGCTACACCTTC | CASSGGDWGYTF
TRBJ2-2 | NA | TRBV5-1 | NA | TGCGCCAGCAGCTTATTCGGGAGCACCACCGGGGAGCTGTTTTTT | CASSLFGSTTGELFF
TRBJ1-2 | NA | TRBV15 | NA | TGTGCCACCAGCAGAGATCTTGGACAGTACCCTAACTATGGCTACACCTTC | CATSRDLGQYPNYGYTF
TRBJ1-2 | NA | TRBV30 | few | TGTGCCTGGAGTGTACTATCTGGCTACACCTTC | CAWSVLSGYTF
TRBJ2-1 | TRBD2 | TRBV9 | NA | TGTGCCAGCAGCGCCATTGAGCGGGAGCTCTACAATGAGCAGTTCTTC | CASSAIERELYNEQFF
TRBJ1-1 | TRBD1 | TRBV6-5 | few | TGTGCCAGCAGTTACTCAGACAGGGCGAACACTGAAGCTTTCTTT | CASSYSDRANTEAFF
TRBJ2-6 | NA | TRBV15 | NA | TGTGCCACCAGCAGAGACCCACTGAGCTCTGGGGCCAACGTCCTGACTTTC | CATSRDPLSSGANVLTF
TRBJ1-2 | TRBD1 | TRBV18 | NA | TGTGCCAGCTCACCACCAATGGGGACCATTACAGGGGTTTATGGCTACACCTTC | CASSPPMGTITGVYGYTF
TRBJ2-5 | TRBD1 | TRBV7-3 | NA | TGTGCCAGCAGCTTAAACAACAGGGGCGGGTTGGAGACCCAGTACTTC | CASSLNNRGGLETQYF
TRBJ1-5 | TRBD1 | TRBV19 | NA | TGTGCCAGTAGTATTTCCCAGGGGGCCAATCAGCCCCAGCATTTT | CASSISQGANQPQHF
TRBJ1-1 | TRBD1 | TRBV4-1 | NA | TGCGCCAGCAGCCAACGGACAGGGCAAATGAACACTGAAGCTTTCTTT | CASSQRTGQMNTEAFF
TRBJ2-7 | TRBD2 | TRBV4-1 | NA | TGCGCCAGCAGCCAACCAGGGACTAGGTCCTACGAGCAGTACTTC | CASSQPGTRSYEQYF
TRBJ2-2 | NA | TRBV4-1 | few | TGCGCCAGCAGCCGACAGGCAGCGGTAACCGGGGAGCTGTTTTTT | CASSRQAAVTGELFF
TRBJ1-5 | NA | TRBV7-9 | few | TGTGCCAGCAGCTTAGTAGAGGGTAGCAATCAGCCCCAGCATTTT | CASSLVEGSNQPQHF
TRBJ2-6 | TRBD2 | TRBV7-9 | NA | TGTGCCAGCAGTTGGCGGGGGGGTTCCGCGGCCTCTGGGGCCAACGTCCTGACTTTC | CASSWRGGSAASGANVLTF
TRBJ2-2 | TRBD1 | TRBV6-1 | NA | TGTGCCAGCAGGATCAGGGGGCGAGGGACCGGGGAGCTGTTTTTT | CASRIRGRGTGELFF
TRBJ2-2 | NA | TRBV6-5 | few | TGTGCCAGCAGTTACGGCGGCGGGGAGCTGTTTTTT | CASSYGGGELFF
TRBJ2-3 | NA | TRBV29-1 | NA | TGCAGCTTCCCGATCGGGGATACGCAGTATTTT | CSFPIGDTQYF
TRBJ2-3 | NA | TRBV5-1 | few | TGCGCCAGCAGCTTGGGAGGGCCCCTAGATACGCAGTATTTT | CASSLGGPLDTQYF
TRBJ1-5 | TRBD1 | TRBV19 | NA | TGTGCCAGTATAAGGGAGGGGACAGGGTCGAAACAGCCCCAGCATTTT | CASIREGTGSKQPQHF
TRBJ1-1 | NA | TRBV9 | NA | TGTGCCAGCACCGAGATGACTAACACTGAAGCTTTCTTT | CASTEMTNTEAFF
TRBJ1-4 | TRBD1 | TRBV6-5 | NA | TGTGCCAGCAGTTACACGCGATCAGGGGGTAGTGAAAAACTGTTTTTT | CASSYTRSGGSEKLFF
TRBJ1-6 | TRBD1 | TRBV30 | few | TGTGCCTGGAGTGTACCTACAGGGGGTCTGGGTAATTCACCCCTCCACTTT | CAWSVPTGGLGNSPLHF
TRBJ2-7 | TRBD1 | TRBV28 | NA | TGTGCCAGCAGCTTTGGGACAGGGCGCTCCTACGAGCAGTACTTC | CASSFGTGRSYEQYF
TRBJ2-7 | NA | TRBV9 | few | TGTGCCAGCAGCGTAGGGCCGGACACAGACTACGAGCAGTACTTC | CASSVGPDTDYEQYF
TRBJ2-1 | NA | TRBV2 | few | TGTGCCAGCAGTGAATCCAAATCGGGGTACAATGAGCAGTTCTTC | CASSESKSGYNEQFF
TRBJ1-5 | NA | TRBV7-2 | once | TGTGCCAGCAGCCCAAAATCGGGGGACGGGCAGCCCCAGCATTTT | CASSPKSGDGQPQHF
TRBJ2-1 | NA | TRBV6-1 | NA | TGTGCCAGCGGACGGGGGAATTTGGACAATGAGCAGTTCTTC | CASGRGNLDNEQFF
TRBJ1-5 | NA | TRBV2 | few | TGTGCCAGCAGTCTAAGACAGACGTATAGCAATCAGCCCCAGCATTTT | CASSLRQTYSNQPQHF